This T cell receptor (beta chain) was profiled in a study of T-cell memory formation after mild COVID-19. Study-wide context: TCR clustering was largely donor specific. Study-wide findings and caveats: Among clones contracting day 15 to 85, CD4/CD8 was balanced, whereas later expanders leaned CD4+. CD4+ contracting clones were mainly CM and EM; CD8+ ones, EMRA.

A word on this clonotype: As yet, its antigen is unknown.

Constant-segment-primed 5'RACE gave TCR alpha and TCR beta cDNA libraries with sample barcodes and UMIs. Each CDR3 protein gets one entry after TCRdb re-called the 5' RACE reads with MiXCR. The data show 540,000 or so distinct CDR3 sequences, with about a fifth seen just once and around 12% held by the top ten. This clonotype originated in an adult woman who had mild COVID-19 (a few samples of this study predate the infection). Cell type and time point are not known. The sample consisted of PBMCs or a T cell subset sorted from them (not recorded which).

The CDR3: CASTGKNSEQYF. The CDR3 bases are TGTGCCAGCACAGGGAAAAATTCCGAGCAGTACTTC. The chain uses TRBV6-1 and TRBJ2-7; D perhaps matches TRBD1 (5 bases). V was pared by 7 bases and J by 6 bases, with 13 bases between. CDR1 and CDR2 (germline): MNHNS, SASEGT. CDR3 size: 12 residues.